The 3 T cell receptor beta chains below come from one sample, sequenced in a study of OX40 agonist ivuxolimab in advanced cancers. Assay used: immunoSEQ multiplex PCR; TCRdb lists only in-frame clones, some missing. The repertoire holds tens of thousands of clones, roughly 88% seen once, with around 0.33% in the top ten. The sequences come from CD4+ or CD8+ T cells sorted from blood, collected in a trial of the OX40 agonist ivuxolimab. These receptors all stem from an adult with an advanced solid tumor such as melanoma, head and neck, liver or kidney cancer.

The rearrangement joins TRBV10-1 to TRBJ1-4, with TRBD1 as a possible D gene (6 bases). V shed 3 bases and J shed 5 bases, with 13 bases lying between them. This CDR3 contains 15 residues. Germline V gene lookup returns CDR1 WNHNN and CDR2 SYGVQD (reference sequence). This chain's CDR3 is CASSEGGPRNEKLFF. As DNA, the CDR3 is TGCGCCAGCAGTGAAGGGGGGCCAAGAAATGAAAAACTGTTTTTT.

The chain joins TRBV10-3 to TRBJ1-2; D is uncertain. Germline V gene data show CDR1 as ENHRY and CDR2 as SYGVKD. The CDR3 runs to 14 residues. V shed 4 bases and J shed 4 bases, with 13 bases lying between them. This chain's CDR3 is CAISANPSGYGYTF. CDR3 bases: TGTGCCATCAGTGCGAACCCCTCGGGCTATGGCTACACCTTC.

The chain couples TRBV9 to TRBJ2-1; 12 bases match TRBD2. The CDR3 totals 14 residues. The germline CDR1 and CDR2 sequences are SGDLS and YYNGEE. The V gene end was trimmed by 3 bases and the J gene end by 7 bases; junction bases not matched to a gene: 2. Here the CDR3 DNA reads TGTGCCAGCAGCGCTAGCGGGGGGGCGAATGAGCAGTTCTTC. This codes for CASSASGGANEQFF.